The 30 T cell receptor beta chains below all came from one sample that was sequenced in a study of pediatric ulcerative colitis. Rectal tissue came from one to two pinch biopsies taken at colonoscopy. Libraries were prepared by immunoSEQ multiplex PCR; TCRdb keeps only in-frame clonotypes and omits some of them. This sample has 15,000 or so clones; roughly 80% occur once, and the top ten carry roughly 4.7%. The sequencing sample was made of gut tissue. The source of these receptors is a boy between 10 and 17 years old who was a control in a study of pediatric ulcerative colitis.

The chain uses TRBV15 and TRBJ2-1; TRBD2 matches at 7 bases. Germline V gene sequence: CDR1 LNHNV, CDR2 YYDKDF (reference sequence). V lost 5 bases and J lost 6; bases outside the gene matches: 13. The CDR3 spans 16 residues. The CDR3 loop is CATSSFHRGRGNEQFF. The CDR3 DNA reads TGTGCCACCAGCTCCTTCCATCGGGGGAGGGGCAATGAGCAGTTCTTC.

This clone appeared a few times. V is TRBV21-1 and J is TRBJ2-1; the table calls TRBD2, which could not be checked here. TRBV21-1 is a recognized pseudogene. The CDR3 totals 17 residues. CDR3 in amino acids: CASSSPALAESENEQFF. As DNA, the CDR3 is TGTGCCAGCAGCAGCCCCGCCCTAGCGGAATCAGAAAATGAGCAGTTCTTC.

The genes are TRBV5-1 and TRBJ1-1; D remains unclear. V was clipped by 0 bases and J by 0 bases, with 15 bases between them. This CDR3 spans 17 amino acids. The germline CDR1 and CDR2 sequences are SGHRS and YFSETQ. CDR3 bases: TGCGCCAGCAGCTTGGATCTTAGGGCTTTCATGAACACTGAAGCTTTCTTT. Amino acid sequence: CASSLDLRAFMNTEAFF.

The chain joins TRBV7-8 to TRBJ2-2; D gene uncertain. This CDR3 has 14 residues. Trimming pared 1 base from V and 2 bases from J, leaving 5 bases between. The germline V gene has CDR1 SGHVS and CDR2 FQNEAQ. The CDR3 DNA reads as TGTGCCAGCAGCTTAGAGGACAACACCGGGGAGCTGTTTTTT. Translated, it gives CASSLEDNTGELFF.

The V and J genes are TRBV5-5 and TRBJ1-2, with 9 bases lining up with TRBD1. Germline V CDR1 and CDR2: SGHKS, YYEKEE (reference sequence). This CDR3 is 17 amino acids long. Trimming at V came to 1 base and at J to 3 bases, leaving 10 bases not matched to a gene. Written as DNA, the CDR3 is TGTGCCAGCAGCTTGTCCCCCCGGGACAGGGCCGACTATGGCTACACCTTC. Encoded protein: CASSLSPRDRADYGYTF. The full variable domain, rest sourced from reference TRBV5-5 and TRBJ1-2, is DAGVTQSPTHLIKTRGQQVTLRCSPISGHKSVSWYQQVLGQGPQFIFQYYEKEERGRGNFPDRFSARQFPNYSSELNVNALLLGDSALYLCASSLSPRDRADYGYTFGSGTRLTVV.

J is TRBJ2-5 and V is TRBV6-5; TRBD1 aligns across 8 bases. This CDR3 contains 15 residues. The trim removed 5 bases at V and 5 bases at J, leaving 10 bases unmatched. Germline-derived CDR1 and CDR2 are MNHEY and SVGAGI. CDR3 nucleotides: TGTGCCAGCAGTCCGATCGCAGGGGGCTCCGAGACCCAGTACTTC. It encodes CASSPIAGGSETQYF.

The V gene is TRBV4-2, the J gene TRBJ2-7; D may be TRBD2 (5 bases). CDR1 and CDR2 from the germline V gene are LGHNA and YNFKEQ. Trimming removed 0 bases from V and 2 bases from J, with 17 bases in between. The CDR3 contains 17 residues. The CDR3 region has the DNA TGTGCCAGCAGCCAAGATCGGGCCCCACGGGAAGCCTACGAGCAGTACTTC. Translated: CASSQDRAPREAYEQYF.

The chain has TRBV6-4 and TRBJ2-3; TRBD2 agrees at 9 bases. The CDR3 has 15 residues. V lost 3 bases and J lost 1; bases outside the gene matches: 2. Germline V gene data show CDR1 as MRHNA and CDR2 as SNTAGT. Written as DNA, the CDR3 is TGTGCCAGCAGTGAGGTAGCGGGAGGCACAGATACGCAGTATTTT. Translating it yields CASSEVAGGTDTQYF.

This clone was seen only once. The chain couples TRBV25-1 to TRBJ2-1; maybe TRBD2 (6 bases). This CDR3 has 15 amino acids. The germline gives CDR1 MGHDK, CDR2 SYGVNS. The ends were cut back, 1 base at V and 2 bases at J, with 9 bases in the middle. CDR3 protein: CASSEFAGPYNEQFF. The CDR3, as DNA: TGTGCCAGCAGTGAATTTGCGGGGCCCTACAATGAGCAGTTCTTC.

CDR3 in DNA: TGTGCCAGCTCACCAGTTCAGGGCCCCTACGAGCAGTACGTC. Amino acid sequence: CASSPVQGPYEQYV. The V call is TRBV18, the J call TRBJ2-7, with D possibly TRBD1 on 5 matching bases. The CDR3 runs 14 residues. Between the trimmed V and J ends, which lost 2 bases and 2 bases, there was a span of 10 bases. Germline CDR1 and CDR2: KGHSH and LQKENI.

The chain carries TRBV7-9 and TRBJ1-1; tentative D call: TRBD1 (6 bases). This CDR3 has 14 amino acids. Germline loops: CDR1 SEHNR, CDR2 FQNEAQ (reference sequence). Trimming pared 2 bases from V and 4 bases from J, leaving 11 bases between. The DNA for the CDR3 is TGTGCCAGCAGCTTACAGGGGCGGGTCACTGAAGCTTTCTTT. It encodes CASSLQGRVTEAFF. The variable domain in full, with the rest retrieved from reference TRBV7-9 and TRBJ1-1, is DTGVSQNPRHKITKRGQNVTFRCDPISEHNRLYWYRQTLGQGPEFLTYFQNEAQLEKSRLLSDRFSAERPKGSFSTLEIQRTEQGDSAMYLCASSLQGRVTEAFFGQGTRLTVV.

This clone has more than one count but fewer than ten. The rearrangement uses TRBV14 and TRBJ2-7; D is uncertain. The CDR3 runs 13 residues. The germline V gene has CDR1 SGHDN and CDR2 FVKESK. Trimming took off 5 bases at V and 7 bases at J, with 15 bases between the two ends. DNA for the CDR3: TGTGCCAGCAGCGGAACTCGGAATGGGGAGCAGTACGTC. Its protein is CASSGTRNGEQYV.

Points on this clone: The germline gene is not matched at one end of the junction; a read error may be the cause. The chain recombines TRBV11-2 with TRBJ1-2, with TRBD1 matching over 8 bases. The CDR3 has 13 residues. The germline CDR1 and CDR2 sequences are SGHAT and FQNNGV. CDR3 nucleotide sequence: TGTGCCAGCAGCTTAGATTCCGGACAGGGTGTAAACTTC. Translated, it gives CASSLDSGQGVNF.

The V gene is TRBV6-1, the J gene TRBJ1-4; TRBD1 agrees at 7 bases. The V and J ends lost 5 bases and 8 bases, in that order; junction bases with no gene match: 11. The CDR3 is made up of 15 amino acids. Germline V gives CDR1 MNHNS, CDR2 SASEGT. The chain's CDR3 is CASSFKKTGREKLFF. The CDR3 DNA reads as TGTGCCAGCAGTTTTAAAAAGACAGGGCGGGAAAAACTGTTTTTT.

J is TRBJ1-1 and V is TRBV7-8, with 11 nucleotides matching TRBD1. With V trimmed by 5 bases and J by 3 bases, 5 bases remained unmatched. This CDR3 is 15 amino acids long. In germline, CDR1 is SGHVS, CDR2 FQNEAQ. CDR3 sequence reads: CASSHGQGADTEAFF. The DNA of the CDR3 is TGTGCCAGCAGCCACGGACAGGGGGCGGACACTGAAGCTTTCTTT. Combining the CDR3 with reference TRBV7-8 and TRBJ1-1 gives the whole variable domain GAGVSQSPRYKVAKRGQDVALRCDPISGHVSLFWYQQALGQGPEFLTYFQNEAQLDKSGLPSDRFFAERPEGSVSTLKIQRTQQEDSAVYLCASSHGQGADTEAFFGQGTRLTVV.

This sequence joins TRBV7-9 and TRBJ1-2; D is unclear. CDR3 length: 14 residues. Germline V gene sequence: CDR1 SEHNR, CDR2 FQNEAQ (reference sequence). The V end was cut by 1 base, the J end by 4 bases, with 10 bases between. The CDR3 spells CASSLGQFSYGYTF. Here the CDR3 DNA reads TGTGCCAGCAGCTTAGGGCAGTTTAGCTATGGCTACACCTTC. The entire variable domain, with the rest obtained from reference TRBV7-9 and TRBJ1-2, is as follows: DTGVSQNPRHKITKRGQNVTFRCDPISEHNRLYWYRQTLGQGPEFLTYFQNEAQLEKSRLLSDRFSAERPKGSFSTLEIQRTEQGDSAMYLCASSLGQFSYGYTFGSGTRLTVV.

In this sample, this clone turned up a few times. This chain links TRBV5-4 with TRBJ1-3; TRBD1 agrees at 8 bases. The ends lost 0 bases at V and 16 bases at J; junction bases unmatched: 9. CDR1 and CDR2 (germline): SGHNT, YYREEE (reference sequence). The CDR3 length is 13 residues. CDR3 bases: TGTGCCAGCAGCTTGGAATCGGGGACAGGCTTCTATTTT. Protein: CASSLESGTGFYF.

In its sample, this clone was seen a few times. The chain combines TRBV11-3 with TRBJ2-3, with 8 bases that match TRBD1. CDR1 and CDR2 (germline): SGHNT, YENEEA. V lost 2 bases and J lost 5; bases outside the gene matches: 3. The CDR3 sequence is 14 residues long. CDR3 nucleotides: TGTGCCAGCAGCTTAAATACAGGGGGAGATACGCAGTATTTT. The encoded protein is CASSLNTGGDTQYF.

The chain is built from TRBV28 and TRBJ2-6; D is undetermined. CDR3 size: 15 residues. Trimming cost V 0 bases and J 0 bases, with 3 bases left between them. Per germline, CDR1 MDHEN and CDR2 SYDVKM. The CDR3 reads CASSLWGSGANVLTF. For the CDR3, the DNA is TGTGCCAGCAGTTTATGGGGCTCTGGGGCCAACGTCCTGACTTTC.

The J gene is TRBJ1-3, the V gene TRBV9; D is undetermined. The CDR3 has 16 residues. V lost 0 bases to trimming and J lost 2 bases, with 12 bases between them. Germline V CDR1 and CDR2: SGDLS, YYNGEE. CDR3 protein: CASSVGAANPGNTIYF. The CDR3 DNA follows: TGTGCCAGCAGCGTAGGGGCAGCTAATCCTGGAAACACCATATATTTT.

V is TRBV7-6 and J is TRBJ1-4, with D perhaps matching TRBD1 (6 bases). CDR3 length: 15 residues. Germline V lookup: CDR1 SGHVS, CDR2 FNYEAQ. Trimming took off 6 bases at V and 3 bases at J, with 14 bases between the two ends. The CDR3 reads CASRNKQGANEKLFF. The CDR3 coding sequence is TGTGCCAGCAGAAATAAACAGGGTGCTAATGAAAAACTGTTTTTT.

The CDR3: CASSGGGRRNEQFF. CDR3 DNA: TGTGCCAGCAGCGGCGGAGGGCGGAGGAATGAGCAGTTCTTC. The chain has TRBV9 and TRBJ2-1; tentative D call: TRBD2 (6 bases). Germline CDR1 is SGDLS and CDR2 is YYNGEE. V dropped 3 bases and J dropped 7 bases, with 14 bases sitting between them. The CDR3 runs to 14 residues.

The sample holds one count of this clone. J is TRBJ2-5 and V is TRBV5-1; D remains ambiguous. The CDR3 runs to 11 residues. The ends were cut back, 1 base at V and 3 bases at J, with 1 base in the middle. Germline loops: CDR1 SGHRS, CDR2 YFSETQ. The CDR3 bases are TGCGCCAGCAGCTTGAAAGAGACCCAGTACTTC. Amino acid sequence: CASSLKETQYF.

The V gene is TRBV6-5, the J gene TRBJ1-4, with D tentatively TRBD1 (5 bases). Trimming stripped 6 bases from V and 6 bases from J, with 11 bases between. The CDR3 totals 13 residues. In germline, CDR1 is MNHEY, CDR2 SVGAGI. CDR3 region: CASRGTWHEKLFF. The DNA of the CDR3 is TGTGCCAGCAGGGGGACGTGGCATGAAAAACTGTTTTTT.

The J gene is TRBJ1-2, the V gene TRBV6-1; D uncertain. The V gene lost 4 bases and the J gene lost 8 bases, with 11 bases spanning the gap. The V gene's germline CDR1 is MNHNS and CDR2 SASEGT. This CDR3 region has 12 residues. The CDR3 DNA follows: TGTGCCAGCAGTGGTTTAGTGGACGGCTACACCTTC. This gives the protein CASSGLVDGYTF.

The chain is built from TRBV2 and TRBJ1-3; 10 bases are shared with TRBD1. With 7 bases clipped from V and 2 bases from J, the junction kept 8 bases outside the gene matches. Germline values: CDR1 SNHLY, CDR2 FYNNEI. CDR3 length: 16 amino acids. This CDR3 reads CASNRDRGPPGNTIYF. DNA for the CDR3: TGTGCCAGCAACCGGGACAGGGGACCCCCTGGAAACACCATATATTTT.

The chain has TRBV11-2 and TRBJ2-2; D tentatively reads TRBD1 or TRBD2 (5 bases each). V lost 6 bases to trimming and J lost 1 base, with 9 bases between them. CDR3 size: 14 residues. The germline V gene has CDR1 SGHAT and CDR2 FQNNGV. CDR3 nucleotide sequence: TGTGCCAGCAGGGGGACGCGGAACACCGGGGAGCTGTTTTTT. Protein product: CASRGTRNTGELFF. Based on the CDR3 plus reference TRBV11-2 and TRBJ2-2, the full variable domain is EAGVAQSPRYKIIEKRQSVAFWCNPISGHATLYWYQQILGQGPKLLIQFQNNGVVDDSQLPKDRFSAERLKGVDSTLKIQPAKLEDSAVYLCASRGTRNTGELFFGEGSRLTVL.

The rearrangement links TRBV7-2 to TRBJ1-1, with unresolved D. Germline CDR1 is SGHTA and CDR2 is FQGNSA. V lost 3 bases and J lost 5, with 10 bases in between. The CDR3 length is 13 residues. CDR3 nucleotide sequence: TGTGCCAGCAGCTTGAGGAGCGCGACTGAAGCTTTCTTT. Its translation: CASSLRSATEAFF. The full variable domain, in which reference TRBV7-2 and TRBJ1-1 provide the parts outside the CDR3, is GAGVSQSPSNKVTEKGKDVELRCDPISGHTALYWYRQSLGQGLEFLIYFQGNSAPDKSGLPSDRFSAERTGGSVSTLTIQRTQQEDSAVYLCASSLRSATEAFFGQGTRLTVV.

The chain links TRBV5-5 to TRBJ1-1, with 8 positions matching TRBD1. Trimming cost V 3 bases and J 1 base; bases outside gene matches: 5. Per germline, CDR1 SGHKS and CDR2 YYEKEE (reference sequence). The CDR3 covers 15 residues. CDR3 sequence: CASSWGTGTNTEAFF. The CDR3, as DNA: TGTGCCAGCAGCTGGGGGACAGGAACGAACACTGAAGCTTTCTTT. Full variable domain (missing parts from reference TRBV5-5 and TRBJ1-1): DAGVTQSPTHLIKTRGQQVTLRCSPISGHKSVSWYQQVLGQGPQFIFQYYEKEERGRGNFPDRFSARQFPNYSSELNVNALLLGDSALYLCASSWGTGTNTEAFFGQGTRLTVV.

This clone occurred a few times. In DNA, the CDR3 is TGTGCCAGCAGCTTTACTGCTTCTGGAAACACCATATATTTT. Protein product: CASSFTASGNTIYF. The chain carries TRBV7-6 and TRBJ1-3; D call uncertain. CDR3 length: 14 residues. Looked up from germline, CDR1 is SGHVS and CDR2 is FNYEAQ. The V gene lost 3 bases and the J gene lost 1 base, with 7 bases spanning the gap. Full variable domain (missing parts from reference TRBV7-6 and TRBJ1-3): GAGVSQSPRYKVTKRGQDVALRCDPISGHVSLYWYRQALGQGPEFLTYFNYEAQQDKSGLPNDRFSAERPEGSISTLTIQRTEQRDSAMYRCASSFTASGNTIYFGEGSWLTVV.